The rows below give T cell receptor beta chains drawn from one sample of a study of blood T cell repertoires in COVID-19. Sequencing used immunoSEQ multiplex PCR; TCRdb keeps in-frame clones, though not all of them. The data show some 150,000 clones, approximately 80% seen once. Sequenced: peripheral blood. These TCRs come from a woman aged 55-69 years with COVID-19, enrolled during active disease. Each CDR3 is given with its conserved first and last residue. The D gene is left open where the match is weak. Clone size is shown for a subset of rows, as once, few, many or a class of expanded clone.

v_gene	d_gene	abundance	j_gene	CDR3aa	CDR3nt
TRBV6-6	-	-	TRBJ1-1	CASGARLVDTEAFF	TGTGCCAGTGGGGCGAGGCTGGTAGACACTGAAGCTTTCTTT
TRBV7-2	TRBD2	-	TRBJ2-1	CASSSERLAGAGYNEQFF	TGTGCCAGCAGCTCCGAAAGACTAGCGGGAGCTGGCTACAATGAGCAGTTCTTC
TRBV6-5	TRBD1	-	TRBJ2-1	CASSRDRANEQFF	TGTGCCAGCAGTCGGGACAGGGCCAATGAGCAGTTCTTC
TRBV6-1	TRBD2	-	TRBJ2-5	CASSENPQSGGTQYF	TGTGCCAGCAGTGAAAATCCCCAATCGGGGGGAACCCAGTACTTC
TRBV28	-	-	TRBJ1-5	CASSLAGTYQPQHF	TGTGCCAGCAGTTTAGCAGGGACATACCAGCCCCAGCATTTT
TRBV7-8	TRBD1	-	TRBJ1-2	CASSVGQGFSYGYTF	TGTGCCAGCAGCGTGGGACAGGGGTTTAGCTATGGCTACACCTTC
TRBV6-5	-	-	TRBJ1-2	CASSFDRLGGYTF	TGTGCCAGCAGTTTTGACAGGTTAGGAGGCTACACCTTC
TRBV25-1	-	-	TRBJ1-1	CASSESDRLNTEAFF	TGTGCCAGCAGTGAATCCGATCGGTTGAACACTGAAGCTTTCTTT
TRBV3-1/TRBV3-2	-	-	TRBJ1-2	CASSQGAVYGYTF	TGTGCCAGCAGCCAAGGGGCAGTCTATGGCTACACCTTC
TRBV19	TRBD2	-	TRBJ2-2	CASRNLTSGNTGELFF	TGTGCCAGTAGGAACCTGACTAGCGGTAACACCGGGGAGCTGTTTTTT
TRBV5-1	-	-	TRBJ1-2	CASSLGAHGYTF	TGCGCCAGCAGCTTGGGGGCGCACGGCTACACCTTC
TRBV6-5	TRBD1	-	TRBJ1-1	CASKQTGTVGTEAFF	TGTGCCAGTAAACAGACCGGGACAGTGGGGACTGAAGCTTTCTTT
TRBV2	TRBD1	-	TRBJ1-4	CASRWGQGNEKLFF	TGTGCCAGCCGGTGGGGACAGGGTAATGAAAAACTGTTTTTT
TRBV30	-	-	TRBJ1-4	CAWRRRGEKLFF	TGTGCCTGGAGGAGGCGCGGGGAAAAACTGTTTTTT
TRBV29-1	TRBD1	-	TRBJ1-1	CSADRGPVAFF	TGCAGCGCCGACAGGGGGCCGGTAGCTTTCTTT
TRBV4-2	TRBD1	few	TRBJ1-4	CASSQDRGAQGEEKLFF	TGTGCCAGCAGCCAAGATCGAGGGGCGCAGGGGGAGGAAAAACTGTTTTTT
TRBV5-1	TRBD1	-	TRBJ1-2	CASSPPGQGAEGYTF	TGCGCCAGCAGCCCCCCGGGACAGGGGGCTGAGGGCTACACCTTC
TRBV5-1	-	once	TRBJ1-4	CASSFITNEKLFF	TGCGCCAGCAGCTTTATCACTAATGAAAAACTGTTTTTT
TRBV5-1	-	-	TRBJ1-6	CASSLVGGENSPLHF	TGCGCCAGCAGCTTGGTGGGAGGGGAGAATTCACCCCTCCACTTT
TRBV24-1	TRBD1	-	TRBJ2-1	CATQPRGLSNEQFF	TGTGCCACCCAGCCCAGGGGGCTTTCGAATGAGCAGTTCTTC
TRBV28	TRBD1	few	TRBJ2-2	CASSPPRQGANGELFF	TGTGCCAGCAGTCCACCTAGACAGGGGGCTAACGGGGAGCTGTTTTTT
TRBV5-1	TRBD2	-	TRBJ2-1	CASSLVTSGNNEQFF	TGCGCCAGCAGCTTGGTAACTAGCGGGAACAATGAGCAGTTCTTC
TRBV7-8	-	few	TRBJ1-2	CASSLASYDVGYTF	TGTGCCAGCAGCTTAGCGAGCTATGATGTTGGCTACACCTTC
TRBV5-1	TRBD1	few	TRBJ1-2	CASSFLVGQEYYGYTF	TGCGCCAGCAGCTTTTTGGTGGGACAGGAATACTATGGCTACACCTTC
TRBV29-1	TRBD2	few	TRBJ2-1	CSASPGLAGEQFF	TGCAGCGCATCCCCGGGACTAGCGGGAGAGCAGTTCTTC
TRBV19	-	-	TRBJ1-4	CASTTSRVDIGKLFF	TGTGCCAGTACCACCTCAAGAGTGGACATAGGAAAACTGTTTTTT
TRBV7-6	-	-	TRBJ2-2	CASLPQPNTGELFF	TGTGCCAGCCTCCCACAACCGAACACCGGGGAGCTGTTTTTT
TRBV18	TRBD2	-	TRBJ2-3	CASSPKTSGLSTDTQYF	TGTGCCAGCTCACCCAAAACTAGCGGGCTTAGCACAGATACGCAGTATTTT
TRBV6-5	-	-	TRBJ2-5	CASSYSRTPGGTQYF	TGTGCCAGCAGTTACTCTCGGACGCCCGGGGGGACCCAGTACTTC
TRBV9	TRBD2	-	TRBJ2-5	CASSALAEETQYF	TGTGCCAGCAGCGCTCTAGCGGAAGAGACCCAGTACTTC
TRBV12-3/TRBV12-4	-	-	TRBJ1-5	CASSLRDQPQHF	TGTGCCAGCAGTTTAAGAGATCAGCCCCAGCATTTT
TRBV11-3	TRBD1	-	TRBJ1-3	CASSPGQGPGNTIYF	TGTGCCAGTTCCCCGGGACAGGGGCCTGGAAACACCATATATTTT
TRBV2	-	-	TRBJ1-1	CASSPSTGYTEAFF	TGTGCCAGCAGTCCCTCGACAGGATACACTGAAGCTTTCTTT
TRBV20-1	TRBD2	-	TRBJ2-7	CSASGLAGGRSYEQYF	TGCAGTGCTAGTGGGCTAGCGGGAGGACGCTCCTACGAGCAGTACTTC
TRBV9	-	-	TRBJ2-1	CASSVGGPYNEQFF	TGTGCCAGCAGCGTAGGAGGGCCCTACAATGAGCAGTTCTTC
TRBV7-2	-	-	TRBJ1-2	CASSYFERTPTGGYTF	TGTGCCAGCAGCTATTTCGAGCGAACGCCAACAGGGGGCTACACCTTC
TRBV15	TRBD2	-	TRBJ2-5	CATSRESGGLQETQYF	TGTGCCACCAGCAGAGAAAGCGGGGGGCTCCAAGAGACCCAGTACTTC
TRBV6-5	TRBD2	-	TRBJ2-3	CASMPSGRKSDTQYF	TGTGCCAGCATGCCTAGCGGGAGGAAATCAGATACGCAGTATTTT
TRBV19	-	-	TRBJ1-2	CATKEAVGGFYGYTF	TGTGCCACCAAAGAGGCAGTGGGAGGATTCTATGGCTACACCTTC
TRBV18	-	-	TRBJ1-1	CASSPQTVNTEAFF	TGTGCCAGCTCACCACAAACTGTGAACACTGAAGCTTTCTTT
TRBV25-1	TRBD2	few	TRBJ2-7	CASRIALAGSYEQYF	TGTGCCAGCCGCATAGCACTAGCGGGGTCCTACGAGCAGTACTTC
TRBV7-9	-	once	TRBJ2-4	CASESAGLAKNIQYF	TGTGCCAGCGAGTCGGCGGGACTAGCCAAAAACATTCAGTACTTC
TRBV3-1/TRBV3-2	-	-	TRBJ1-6	CASSQGWQGNSPLHF	TGTGCCAGCAGCCAAGGCTGGCAGGGGAATTCACCCCTCCACTTT
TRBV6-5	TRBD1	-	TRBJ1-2	CASRRQGADGYTF	TGTGCCAGCAGGAGGCAGGGGGCGGATGGCTACACCTTC
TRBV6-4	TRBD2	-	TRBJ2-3	CASSALAGYDTQYF	TGTGCCAGCAGTGCCCTAGCGGGGTACGATACGCAGTATTTT
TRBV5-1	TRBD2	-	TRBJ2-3	CASSLGLAGLPRTDTQYF	TGCGCCAGCAGCTTGGGGCTAGCGGGACTCCCCCGCACAGATACGCAGTATTTT
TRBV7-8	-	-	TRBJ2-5	CASSLINQETQYF	TGTGCCAGCAGCTTAATAAACCAAGAGACCCAGTACTTC
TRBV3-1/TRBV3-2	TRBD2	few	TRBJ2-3	CASSQDLRAGGVTDTQYF	TGTGCCAGCAGCCAAGATCTCCGAGCGGGAGGTGTCACAGATACGCAGTATTTT